The 11 T cell receptor beta chains reported below all come from one sample, sequenced in a study of shared clonotypes between healthy human individuals (dated by TCRdb to the early 2020s). The library was obtained by the immunoSEQ multiplex PCR assay. Not all clones reach the TCRdb copy of this immuneACCESS table, which keeps in-frame sequences only. Checked studies attribute under half of the gap to unresolved V genes and leave the rest unexplained. The sample yields roughly 680,000 clones; 72% were counted once. Of the sample, approximately 2% falls within the top ten clones. Material: memory CD4+ T cells sorted from blood. The cell subset or site label corresponds to: CD45RA-negative fraction. Receptors were obtained from a woman aged 25 to 39 in good health.

With regard to this clone: Other DNA variants within this sample encode the same CDR3. This chain connects TRBV2 to TRBJ2-5; 12 bases agree with TRBD2. V dropped 4 bases and J dropped 5; count of bases not matched to a gene: 2. This CDR3 has 14 amino acids. Germline V gives CDR1 SNHLY, CDR2 FYNNEI. This CDR3 reads CASSATSGRETQYF. Here the CDR3 DNA reads TGTGCCAGCAGTGCTACTAGCGGGAGGGAGACCCAGTACTTC.

This chain links TRBV5-1 with TRBJ2-3, with 8 positions matching TRBD2. V gave up 4 bases and J gave up 1 base; unmatched junction bases: 11. Germline CDR1 and CDR2: SGHRS and YFSETQ. This CDR3 has 17 amino acids. This CDR3 reads CASSLDGLAGGTDTQYF. The CDR3 DNA is TGCGCCAGCAGCCTTGACGGACTAGCTGGAGGCACAGATACGCAGTATTTT. Full variable domain (remainder filled in from reference TRBV5-1 and TRBJ2-3): KAGVTQTPRYLIKTRGQQVTLSCSPISGHRSVSWYQQTPGQGLQFLFEYFSETQRNKGNFPGRFSGRQFSNSRSEMNVSTLELGDSALYLCASSLDGLAGGTDTQYFGPGTRLTVL.

The chain uses TRBV29-1 and TRBJ2-7; 9 bases match TRBD2. The germline V gene encodes CDR1 SQVTM and CDR2 ANQGSEA. The CDR3 runs 14 residues. V lost 7 bases, J lost 4 bases, and 11 bases stayed unmatched. The CDR3 loop is CSARHSGSFYEQYF. For the CDR3, the DNA is TGCAGCGCCAGACATAGCGGGAGTTTTTACGAGCAGTACTTC.

The chain employs TRBV7-2 and TRBJ1-5; 8 bases map to TRBD1. The CDR3 consists of 12 residues. Losses at the gene ends were 8 bases for V and 7 bases for J; bases not matched to a gene: 4. CDR1 SGHTA and CDR2 FQGNSA come from the germline V gene. The CDR3 bases are TGTGCCAGCTCCGGACAGGGCCAGCCCCAGCATTTT. Protein: CASSGQGQPQHF.

The genes are TRBV9 and TRBJ1-1; tentatively, D is TRBD1 (5 bases). CDR1 and CDR2 (germline): SGDLS, YYNGEE. Trimming left V 3 bases short and J 4 bases short, with 13 bases between. The CDR3 spans 14 residues. In DNA form, the CDR3 reads TGTGCCAGCAGCGCCCAGGTAGGGGTCACTGAAGCTTTCTTT. Translation: CASSAQVGVTEAFF.

This clone has a single count. The genes are TRBV7-8 and TRBJ1-1; 8 bases are a match to TRBD1. The junction had 2 bases not matched to a gene; V was cut back by 4 bases and J by 1 base. Germline V lookup: CDR1 SGHVS, CDR2 FQNEAQ. CDR3 length: 14 residues. CDR3 in amino acids: CASSSGQGNTEAFF. CDR3 sequence (DNA): TGTGCCAGCAGCTCCGGACAGGGGAACACTGAAGCTTTCTTT.

This chain connects TRBV14 to TRBJ2-7, with D unresolved. The CDR3 covers 12 residues. The V gene lost 1 base and the J gene lost 3 bases, with 4 bases spanning the gap. In germline, CDR1 is SGHDN, CDR2 FVKESK. Written as DNA, the CDR3 is TGTGCCAGCAGCCAAGGGGGCTACGAGCAGTACTTC. This sequence encodes CASSQGGYEQYF.

This clone showed up just a few times. Within the sample, other DNA sequences also encode this same CDR3. The chain recombines TRBV6-5 with TRBJ1-1; the match to TRBD1 covers 9 bases. This CDR3 is 14 amino acids long. CDR1 and CDR2 from the germline V gene are MNHEY and SVGAGI. The V and J ends lost 4 bases and 3 bases, in that order; junction bases with no gene match: 3. CDR3 sequence (DNA): TGTGCCAGCAGTTCCGGACAGGGGCACACTGAAGCTTTCTTT. Its protein product is CASSSGQGHTEAFF.

At least ten counts were recorded for this clone. V and J are TRBV6-6 and TRBJ1-5; D possibly corresponds to TRBD1 (5 bases). CDR3 length: 15 residues. V was trimmed by 6 bases and J by 5 bases, leaving 17 bases between them. The germline CDR1 and CDR2 sequences are MNHNY and SVGAGI (reference sequence). The CDR3 is CASRTGTVTYQPQHF. DNA for the CDR3: TGTGCCAGCAGAACCGGGACCGTCACTTATCAGCCCCAGCATTTT.

V usage is TRBV5-1 and J usage is TRBJ2-7, with 7 bases identical to TRBD1. The length of the CDR3 is 14 residues. V lost 3 bases and J lost 6; bases outside the gene matches: 9. Germline assignment: CDR1 SGHRS and CDR2 YFSETQ. The CDR3 spells CASSSGQQNFEQYF. CDR3 coding DNA: TGCGCCAGCAGCTCGGGACAGCAAAATTTCGAGCAGTACTTC.

This clone was observed a single time. The chain links TRBV28 to TRBJ1-1, with unresolved D. Trimming shortened V by 5 bases and J by 10 bases, and 14 bases separated the two germline ends. The length of the CDR3 is 12 residues. Germline V gene lookup returns CDR1 MDHEN and CDR2 SYDVKM. CDR3 protein: CASSTIAFAAFF. The CDR3 region has the DNA TGTGCCAGCAGTACCATTGCCTTTGCAGCTTTCTTT.